This is a list of T cell receptor beta chains from one sample in a study of radiotherapy plus CTLA-4 blockade in lung cancer. TCRdb keeps only in-frame clones here, not all; method: immunoSEQ multiplex PCR. This table holds under 100,000 clones, about four fifths found once. The material sequenced was peripheral blood, taken from a patient treated with radiotherapy plus ipilimumab. The receptors were gathered from a human donor with non-small cell lung cancer that progressed on radiotherapy plus ipilimumab. Each CDR3 is given with its conserved first and last residue. The D gene is left open where the match is weak. Part of the rows lack a size; the others show once, few, many or a class for expanded clones.

v_call: TRBV4-1
j_call: TRBJ1-6
clone_size: .
d_call: .
cdr3_aa: CASSVGNSPLHF
cdr3_nt: TGCGCCAGCAGCGTAGGGAATTCACCCCTCCACTTT

v_call: TRBV7-9
j_call: TRBJ2-7
clone_size: .
d_call: TRBD2
cdr3_aa: CASSGWPAGAYEQYF
cdr3_nt: TGTGCCAGCAGTGGGTGGCCAGCGGGGGCCTACGAGCAGTACTTC

v_call: TRBV7-9
j_call: TRBJ2-3
clone_size: few
d_call: .
cdr3_aa: CASSLGSWDTQYF
cdr3_nt: TGTGCCAGCAGCTTAGGGTCTTGGGATACGCAGTATTTT

v_call: TRBV6-5
j_call: TRBJ1-5
clone_size: once
d_call: .
cdr3_aa: CAGSDKRARQPQHF
cdr3_nt: TGTGCCGGATCGGACAAACGGGCACGTCAGCCCCAGCATTTT

v_call: TRBV9
j_call: TRBJ2-3
clone_size: .
d_call: .
cdr3_aa: CASTTGYTDTQYF
cdr3_nt: TGTGCCAGCACCACAGGATACACAGATACGCAGTATTTT

v_call: TRBV6-1
j_call: TRBJ1-4
clone_size: .
d_call: TRBD1
cdr3_aa: CASNRQGAGEKLFF
cdr3_nt: TGTGCCAGCAACAGACAGGGGGCGGGCGAAAAACTGTTTTTT

v_call: TRBV10-1
j_call: TRBJ2-2
clone_size: .
d_call: TRBD1
cdr3_aa: CAPGQANTGELFF
cdr3_nt: TGCGCCCCGGGACAGGCGAACACCGGGGAGCTGTTTTTT

v_call: TRBV5-4
j_call: TRBJ1-3
clone_size: .
d_call: .
cdr3_aa: CASSSPRQGPSGNTIYF
cdr3_nt: TGTGCCAGCAGCTCCCCCCGGCAGGGCCCTTCTGGAAACACCATATATTTT

v_call: TRBV6-4
j_call: TRBJ2-1
clone_size: .
d_call: .
cdr3_aa: CASSYSGSSYNEQFF
cdr3_nt: TGTGCCAGCAGTTATAGCGGTAGCTCCTACAATGAGCAGTTCTTC

v_call: TRBV10-3
j_call: TRBJ1-3
clone_size: few
d_call: .
cdr3_aa: CASSSGMAESSGNTIYF
cdr3_nt: TGTGCATCCTCATCAGGGATGGCCGAGAGCTCTGGAAACACCATATATTTT

v_call: TRBV5-1
j_call: TRBJ1-2
clone_size: .
d_call: .
cdr3_aa: CASSWTGQTLNYGYTF
cdr3_nt: TGCGCCAGCAGCTGGACCGGACAGACATTAAACTATGGCTACACCTTC

v_call: TRBV7-2
j_call: TRBJ1-3
clone_size: .
d_call: .
cdr3_aa: CASSSFEGGNTIYF
cdr3_nt: TGTGCCAGCAGCTCTTTCGAAGGGGGAAACACCATATATTTT

v_call: TRBV29-1
j_call: TRBJ2-7
clone_size: .
d_call: .
cdr3_aa: CSVEENPGSQYF
cdr3_nt: TGCAGCGTTGAAGAAAATCCGGGAAGTCAGTACTTC

v_call: TRBV19
j_call: TRBJ2-6
clone_size: .
d_call: .
cdr3_aa: CASSPQTYPSGANVLTF
cdr3_nt: TGTGCCAGTAGTCCGCAGACCTACCCCTCTGGGGCCAACGTCCTGACTTTC

v_call: TRBV25-1
j_call: TRBJ1-3
clone_size: once
d_call: .
cdr3_aa: CASSRVTGNTIYF
cdr3_nt: TGTGCCAGCAGCAGGGTTACCGGAAACACCATATATTTT

v_call: TRBV4-2
j_call: TRBJ2-3
clone_size: .
d_call: .
cdr3_aa: CASSQDRKRGASTDTQYF
cdr3_nt: TGTGCCAGCAGCCAAGATCGTAAGAGGGGCGCTAGCACAGATACGCAGTATTTT

v_call: TRBV6-1
j_call: TRBJ1-3
clone_size: few
d_call: .
cdr3_aa: CASSEIGNTIYF
cdr3_nt: TGTGCCAGCAGTGAAATAGGAAACACCATATATTTT

v_call: TRBV20-1
j_call: TRBJ1-2
clone_size: once
d_call: .
cdr3_aa: CSARGVHGYTF
cdr3_nt: TGCAGTGCTCGGGGGGTGCATGGCTACACCTTC

v_call: TRBV4-3
j_call: TRBJ1-1
clone_size: .
d_call: .
cdr3_aa: CASSQEAKGWNTEAFF
cdr3_nt: TGCGCCAGCAGCCAAGAGGCGAAGGGGTGGAACACTGAAGCTTTCTTT

v_call: TRBV6-1
j_call: TRBJ2-7
clone_size: .
d_call: TRBD1
cdr3_aa: CASSEGTGPYEQYF
cdr3_nt: TGTGCCAGCAGTGAAGGGACAGGCCCCTACGAGCAGTACTTC

v_call: TRBV15
j_call: TRBJ1-3
clone_size: many
d_call: .
cdr3_aa: CATSRDQGVNGNTIYF
cdr3_nt: TGTGCCACCAGCAGAGATCAAGGGGTAAATGGAAACACCATATATTTT

v_call: TRBV4-2
j_call: TRBJ2-2
clone_size: .
d_call: TRBD2
cdr3_aa: CASTQLAGVSGELFF
cdr3_nt: TGTGCCAGCACCCAACTAGCGGGAGTTTCCGGGGAGCTGTTTTTT